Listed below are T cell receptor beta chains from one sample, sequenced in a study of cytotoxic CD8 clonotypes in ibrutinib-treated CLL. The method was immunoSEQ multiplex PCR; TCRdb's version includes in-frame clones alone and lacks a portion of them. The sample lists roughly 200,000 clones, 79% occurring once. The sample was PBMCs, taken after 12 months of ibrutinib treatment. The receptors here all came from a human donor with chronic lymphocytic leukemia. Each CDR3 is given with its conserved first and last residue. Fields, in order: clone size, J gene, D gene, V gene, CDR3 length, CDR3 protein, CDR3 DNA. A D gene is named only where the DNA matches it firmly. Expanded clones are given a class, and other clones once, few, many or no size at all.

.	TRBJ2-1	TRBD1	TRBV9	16	CASSPSRGLAYNEQFF	TGTGCCAGCAGCCCATCCAGGGGGCTCGCCTACAATGAGCAGTTCTTC
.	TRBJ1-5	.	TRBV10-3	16	CAISESGQRNIQPQHF	TGTGCCATCAGTGAGTCAGGACAGCGTAACATCCAGCCCCAGCATTTT
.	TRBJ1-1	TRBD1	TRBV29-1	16	CSVSRDRGRLRTEAFF	TGCAGCGTTAGCCGGGACAGGGGGCGCCTAAGGACTGAAGCTTTCTTT
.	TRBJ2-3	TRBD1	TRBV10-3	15	CAISDSQGATDTQYF	TGTGCCATCAGTGACAGTCAGGGGGCGACAGATACGCAGTATTTT
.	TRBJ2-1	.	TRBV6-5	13	CASSPGPLAEQFF	TGTGCCAGCAGCCCCGGGCCCCTAGCGGAGCAGTTCTTC
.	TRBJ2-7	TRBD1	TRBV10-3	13	CAINRDRVREQYF	TGTGCCATCAACCGGGACAGGGTACGCGAGCAGTACTTC
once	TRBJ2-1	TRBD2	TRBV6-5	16	CASSYQSASGYNEQFF	TGTGCCAGCAGTTACCAATCTGCTAGCGGTTACAATGAGCAGTTCTTC
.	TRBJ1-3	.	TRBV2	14	CASSVRGSGNTIYF	TGTGCCAGCAGTGTACGGGGCTCTGGAAACACCATATATTTT
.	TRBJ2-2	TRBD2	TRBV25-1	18	CASSGSSGRASNTGELFF	TGTGCCAGCAGTGGATCTAGCGGGAGGGCCTCGAACACCGGGGAGCTGTTTTTT
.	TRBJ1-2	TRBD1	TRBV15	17	CATSRDGGQGLMYGYTF	TGTGCCACCAGCAGAGATGGGGGACAGGGTCTGATGTATGGCTACACCTTC
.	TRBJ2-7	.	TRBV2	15	CASVLDRLSSYEQYF	TGTGCCAGCGTTCTCGACAGGCTGAGCTCCTACGAGCAGTACTTC